The present entry profiles one T cell receptor (beta chain) with its context. As processed by the authors: The assay estimated nucleated cells by amplifying reference gene primers. The table came from immunoSEQ multiplex PCR; TCRdb's copy has only in-frame clones and leaves some out. Clone size and the V and J calls come from that table; the DNA yielded D and trimming. Of 200,000 to 300,000 clones detected, approximately 86% appear once; the ten largest clones hold approximately 2%. This record comes from a study of blood T cell repertoires in COVID-19. In the study overall: Acute-phase and convalescent COVID-19 samples originated in the United States, Italy and Spain. PBMCs, B-cell-depleted T cells, or T cells provided the cDNA or gDNA that made up the material.

Germline CDR1 and CDR2: SNHLY and FYNNEI. The CDR3 totals 12 residues. The TCR comes from a man under 40 with active or convalescent COVID-19. Material: peripheral blood. This chain connects TRBV2 to TRBJ1-1, with 7 bases matching TRBD1. The CDR3 sequence: CRLTGLRTEAFF. DNA for the CDR3: TGTAGATTGACAGGGTTGAGGACTGAAGCTTTCTTT.